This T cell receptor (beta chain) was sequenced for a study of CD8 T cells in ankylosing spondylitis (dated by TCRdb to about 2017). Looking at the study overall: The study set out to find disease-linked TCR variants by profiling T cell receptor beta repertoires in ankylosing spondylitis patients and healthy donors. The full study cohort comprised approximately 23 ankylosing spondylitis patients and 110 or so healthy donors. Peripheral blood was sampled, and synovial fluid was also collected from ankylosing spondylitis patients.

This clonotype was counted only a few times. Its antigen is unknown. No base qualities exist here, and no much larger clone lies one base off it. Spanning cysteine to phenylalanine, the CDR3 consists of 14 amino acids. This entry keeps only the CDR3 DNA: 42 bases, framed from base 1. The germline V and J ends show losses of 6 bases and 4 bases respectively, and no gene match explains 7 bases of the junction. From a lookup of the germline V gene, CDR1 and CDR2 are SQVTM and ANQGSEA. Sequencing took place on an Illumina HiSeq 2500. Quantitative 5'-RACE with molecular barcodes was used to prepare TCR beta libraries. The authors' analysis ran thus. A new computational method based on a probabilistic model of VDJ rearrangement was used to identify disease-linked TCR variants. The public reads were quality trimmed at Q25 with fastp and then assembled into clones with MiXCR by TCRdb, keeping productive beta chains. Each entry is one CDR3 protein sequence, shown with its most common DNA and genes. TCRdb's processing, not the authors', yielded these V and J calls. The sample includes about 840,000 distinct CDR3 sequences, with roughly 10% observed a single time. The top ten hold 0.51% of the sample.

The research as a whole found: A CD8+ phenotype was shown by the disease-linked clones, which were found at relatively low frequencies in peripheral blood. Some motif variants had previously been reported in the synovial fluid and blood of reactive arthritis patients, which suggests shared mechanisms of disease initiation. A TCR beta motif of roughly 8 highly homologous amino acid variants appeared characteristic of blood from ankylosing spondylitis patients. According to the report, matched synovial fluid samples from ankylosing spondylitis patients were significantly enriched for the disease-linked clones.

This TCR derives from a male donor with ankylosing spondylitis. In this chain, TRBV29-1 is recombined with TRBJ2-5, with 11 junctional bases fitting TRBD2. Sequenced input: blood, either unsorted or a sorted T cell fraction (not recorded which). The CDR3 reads CSVDLAGGRETQYF. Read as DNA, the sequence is TGCAGCGTCGATTTAGCGGGGGGGCGAGAGACCCAGTACTTC.